This T cell receptor beta chain was obtained from a study of control samples from healthy donors and cancer patients. TCRdb's copy holds only in-frame clones and misses some; the assay was immunoSEQ multiplex PCR. This table has about 89,000 clones, more than 75% appearing once. The CDR3 is 14 amino acids. V dropped 0 bases and J dropped 4; count of bases not matched to a gene: 2. Germline V CDR1 and CDR2: ENHRY, SYGVKD. The rearrangement joins TRBV10-3 to TRBJ1-2, with 7 bases fitting TRBD1. The sequenced sample consisted of blood. The TCR sequence derives from a woman aged 40 to 50 in good health. CDR3 bases: TGTGCCATCAGTGAGTCGAACAGGGGCTATGGCTACACCTTC. It translates to CAISESNRGYGYTF.